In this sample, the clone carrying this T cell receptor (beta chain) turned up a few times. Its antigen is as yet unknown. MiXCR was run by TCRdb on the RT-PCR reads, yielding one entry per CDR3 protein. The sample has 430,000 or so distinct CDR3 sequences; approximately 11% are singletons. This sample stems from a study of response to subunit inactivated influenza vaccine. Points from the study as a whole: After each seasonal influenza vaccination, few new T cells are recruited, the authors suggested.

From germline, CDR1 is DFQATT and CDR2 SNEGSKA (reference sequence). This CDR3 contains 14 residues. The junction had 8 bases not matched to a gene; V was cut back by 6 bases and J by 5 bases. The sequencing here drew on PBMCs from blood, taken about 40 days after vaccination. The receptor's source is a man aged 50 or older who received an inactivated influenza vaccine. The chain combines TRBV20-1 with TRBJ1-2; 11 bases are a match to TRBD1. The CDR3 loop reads CSAIHGDRGYGYTF. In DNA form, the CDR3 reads TGCAGTGCCATCCATGGGGACAGGGGGTATGGCTACACCTTC.